This T cell receptor (delta chain) stems from a study of gamma-delta T cells after stem cell transplantation. The CDR3 length is 28 residues. TCRdb made new clone calls on the RT-PCR reads using CATT. Among 1,200 to 1,500 delta-chain clones listed, 10% were seen once. The origin of this receptor is a human donor. It is not recorded whose cells these are; they may come from a transplant donor. The sample was gamma-delta T cells. No V gene was called, and the J gene is TRDJ1; the D segment call TRDD3 is taken from the table without a DNA check. The CDR3 sequence is CALGERHTLPGLPIVLGDTRLDTDKLIF. Here the CDR3 DNA reads TGTGCTCTTGGGGAACGCCACACCCTTCCCGGACTACCCATAGTACTGGGGGATACTCGATTGGACACCGATAAACTCATCTTT.